The source of this TCR beta chain is a study of graft-versus-host responses after intestinal transplantation. For the study at large: Grafts were multivisceral, liver-intestinal, or isolated intestinal. Every transplant recipient was induced with anti-thymocyte globulin, then maintained on tacrolimus and steroids for about 3 years. Study outcomes and limitations: Peak circulating GvH clone levels tracked with early post-transplant HvG declines. The marrow of recipients harbored GvH clones, and ileum or blood showed some of them first.

There are 18 residues in the CDR3. The trim removed 0 bases at V and 4 bases at J, leaving 6 bases unmatched. Germline assignment: CDR1 MGHRA and CDR2 YSYEKL. This clone was seen a single time. The antigen is undetermined. Data came from immunoSEQ multiplex PCR; TCRdb stores just in-frame clones and leaves some out. The sample lists 98,000 or so clones; roughly 83% were seen once. The clonotype comes from a human patient who received an intestinal transplant, so some T cells may come from the graft donor. Sequenced material: PBMCs, taken 255 days after intestinal transplant. The chain employs TRBV4-1 and TRBJ2-5; 15 bases line up with TRBD2. The CDR3 sequence: CASSQDQGTSGRRETQYF. CDR3 coding DNA: TGCGCCAGCAGCCAAGATCAAGGGACTAGCGGGAGGAGAGAGACCCAGTACTTC.